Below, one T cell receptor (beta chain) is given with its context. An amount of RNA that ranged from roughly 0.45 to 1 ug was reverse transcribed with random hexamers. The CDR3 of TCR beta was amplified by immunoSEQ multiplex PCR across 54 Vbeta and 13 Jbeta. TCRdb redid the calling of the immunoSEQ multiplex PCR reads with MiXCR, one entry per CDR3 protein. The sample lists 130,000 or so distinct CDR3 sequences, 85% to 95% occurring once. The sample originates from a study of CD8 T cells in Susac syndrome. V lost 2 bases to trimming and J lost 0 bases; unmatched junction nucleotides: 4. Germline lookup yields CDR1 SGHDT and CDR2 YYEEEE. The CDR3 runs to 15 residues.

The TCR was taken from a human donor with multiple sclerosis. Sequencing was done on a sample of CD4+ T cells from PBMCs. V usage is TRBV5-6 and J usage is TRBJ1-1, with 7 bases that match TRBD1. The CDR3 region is CASSLPRGMNTEAFF. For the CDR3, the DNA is TGTGCCAGCAGCTTACCCAGGGGGATGAACACTGAAGCTTTCTTT.